What follows are 5 T cell receptor beta chains derived from one specimen sequenced in a study of blood T cell repertoires in COVID-19. Method: immunoSEQ multiplex PCR; TCRdb's copy keeps in-frame clones and lacks some. The table lists around 370,000 clones, around 89% of them singletons. Sequenced input: peripheral blood. The source is a man younger than 35 with active or convalescent COVID-19.

The chain is built from TRBV7-9 and TRBJ2-4, with TRBD1 as a possible D gene (6 bases). From germline, CDR1 is SEHNR and CDR2 FQNEAQ (reference sequence). The CDR3 sequence is 14 residues long. V was trimmed by 5 bases and J by 4 bases, leaving 12 bases between them. CDR3 bases: TGTGCCAGCAGCGCCGGGACAACTAAAAACATTCAGTACTTC. This translates into CASSAGTTKNIQYF.

The chain employs TRBV3-1 (or the pseudogene TRBV3-2) and TRBJ1-1, with 7 bases aligning to TRBD1. Germline V CDR1 and CDR2: LGHDT, YNNKEL (reference sequence). This CDR3 has 14 amino acids. V was clipped by 1 base and J by 3 bases; unmatched bases: 2. The CDR3 sequence is CASSQAGGYTEAFF. In DNA, the CDR3 is TGTGCCAGCAGCCAAGCAGGGGGGTACACTGAAGCTTTCTTT.

The gene calls are TRBV28 and TRBJ2-1; 10 nucleotides line up with TRBD1. CDR1 and CDR2 (germline): MDHEN, SYDVKM. With V trimmed by 5 bases and J by 4 bases, 17 bases remained unmatched. The CDR3 sequence is 19 residues long. DNA of the CDR3: TGTGCCAGCAGTCCTGGGACAGGGGAGACTAGCGCGGTGTACAATGAGCAGTTCTTC. Amino acids: CASSPGTGETSAVYNEQFF. The full variable domain, in which reference TRBV28 and TRBJ2-1 provide the parts outside the CDR3, is DVKVTQSSRYLVKRTGEKVFLECVQDMDHENMFWYRQDPGLGLRLIYFSYDVKMKEKGDIPEGYSVSREKKERFSLILESASTNQTSMYLCASSPGTGETSAVYNEQFFGPGTRLTVL.

The sample holds many counts of this clone. The genes are TRBV28 and TRBJ1-5; a weak D match, TRBD1 (5 bases). V gave up 6 bases and J gave up 3 bases, with 18 bases separating them. Per germline, CDR1 MDHEN and CDR2 SYDVKM. This CDR3 is 16 amino acids long. DNA of the CDR3: TGTGCCAGCAGCCAACCTCAGGGCAGTGACAATCAGCCCCAGCATTTT. Protein: CASSQPQGSDNQPQHF.

This clone was seen a single time. J is TRBJ1-2 and V is TRBV6-5; the match to TRBD1 covers 8 bases. V gave up 5 bases and J gave up 3 bases; unmatched junction bases: 8. Germline loops: CDR1 MNHEY, CDR2 SVGAGI. There are 15 residues in the CDR3. CDR3 sequence: CASSTRTGGDYGYTF. The CDR3 DNA is TGTGCCAGCAGTACGAGAACAGGGGGGGACTATGGCTACACCTTC.